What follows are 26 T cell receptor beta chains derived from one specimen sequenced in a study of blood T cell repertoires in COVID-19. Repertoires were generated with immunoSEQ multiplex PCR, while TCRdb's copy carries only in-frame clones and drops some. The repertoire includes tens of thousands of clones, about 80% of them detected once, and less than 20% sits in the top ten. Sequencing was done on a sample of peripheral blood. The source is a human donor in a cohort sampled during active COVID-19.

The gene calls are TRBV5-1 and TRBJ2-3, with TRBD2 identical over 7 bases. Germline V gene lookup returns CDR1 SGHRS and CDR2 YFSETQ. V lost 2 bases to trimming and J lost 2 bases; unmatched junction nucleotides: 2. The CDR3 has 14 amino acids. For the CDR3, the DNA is TGCGCCAGCAGCTTACTAGCGACCACAGATACGCAGTATTTT. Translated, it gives CASSLLATTDTQYF.

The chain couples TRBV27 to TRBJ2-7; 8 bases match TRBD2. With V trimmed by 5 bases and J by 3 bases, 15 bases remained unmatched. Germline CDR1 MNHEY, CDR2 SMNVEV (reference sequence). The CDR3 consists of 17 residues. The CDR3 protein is CASSQASRPRGGYEQYF. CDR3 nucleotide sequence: TGTGCCAGCAGTCAGGCCTCCCGACCCCGGGGGGGCTACGAGCAGTACTTC.

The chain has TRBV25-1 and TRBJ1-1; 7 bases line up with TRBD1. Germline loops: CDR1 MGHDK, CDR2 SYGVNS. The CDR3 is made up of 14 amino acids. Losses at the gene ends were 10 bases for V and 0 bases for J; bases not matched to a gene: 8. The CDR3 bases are TGTGCCACCCAGGGGGTAGGGGTGAACACTGAAGCTTTCTTT. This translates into CATQGVGVNTEAFF.

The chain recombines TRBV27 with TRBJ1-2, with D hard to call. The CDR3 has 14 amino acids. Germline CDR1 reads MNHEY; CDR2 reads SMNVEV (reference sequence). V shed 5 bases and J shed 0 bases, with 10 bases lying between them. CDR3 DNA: TGTGCCAGCAGTCCTCGGGTAGCTAACTATGGCTACACCTTC. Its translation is CASSPRVANYGYTF.

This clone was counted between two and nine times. CDR3 sequence: CASSSQTSGGYEQYF. CDR3 in DNA: TGTGCCAGCAGCAGCCAGACTAGCGGGGGCTACGAGCAGTACTTC. This chain uses TRBV6-5 with TRBJ2-7, with TRBD2 matching 12 bases. This CDR3 is built from 15 residues. Trimming cost V 6 bases and J 3 bases; bases outside gene matches: 6. Germline-derived CDR1 and CDR2 are MNHEY and SVGAGI.

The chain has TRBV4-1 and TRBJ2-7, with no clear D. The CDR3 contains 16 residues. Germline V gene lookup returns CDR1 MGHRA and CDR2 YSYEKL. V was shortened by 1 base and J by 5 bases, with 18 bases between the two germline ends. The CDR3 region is CASSQVSTRPADEQYF. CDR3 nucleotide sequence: TGCGCCAGCAGCCAAGTTAGTACGAGGCCCGCGGACGAGCAGTACTTC.

The DNA of the CDR3 is TGTGCCAGCAGCCAAACTAGCGGGGGAGTAACAGATACGCAGTATTTT. It translates to CASSQTSGGVTDTQYF. This chain uses TRBV14 with TRBJ2-3; 11 positions agree with TRBD2. The germline CDR1 and CDR2 sequences are SGHDN and FVKESK. This CDR3 spans 16 amino acids. The J segment lost 3 bases and the V segment lost 2 bases, leaving 4 bases of the junction unmatched.

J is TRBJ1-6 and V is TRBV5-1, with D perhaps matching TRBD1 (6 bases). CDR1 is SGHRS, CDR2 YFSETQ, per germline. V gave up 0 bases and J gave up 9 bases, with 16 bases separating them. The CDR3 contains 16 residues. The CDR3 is CASSLGGTIAGSPLHF. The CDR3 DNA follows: TGCGCCAGCAGCTTGGGAGGGACAATAGCCGGTTCACCCCTCCACTTT.

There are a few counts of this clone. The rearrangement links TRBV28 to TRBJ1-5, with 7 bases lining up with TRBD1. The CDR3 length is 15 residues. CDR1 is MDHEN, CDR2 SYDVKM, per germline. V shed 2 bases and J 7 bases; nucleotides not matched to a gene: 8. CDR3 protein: CASSLQGGRGQPQHF. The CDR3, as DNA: TGTGCCAGCAGTTTACAAGGGGGCAGAGGACAGCCCCAGCATTTT.

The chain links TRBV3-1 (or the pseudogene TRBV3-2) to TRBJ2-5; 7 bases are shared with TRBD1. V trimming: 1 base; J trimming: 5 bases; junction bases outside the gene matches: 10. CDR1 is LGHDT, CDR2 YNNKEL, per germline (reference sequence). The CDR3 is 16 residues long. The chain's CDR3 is CASSQVEGATKETQYF. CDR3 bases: TGTGCCAGCAGCCAAGTTGAGGGGGCGACCAAGGAGACCCAGTACTTC.

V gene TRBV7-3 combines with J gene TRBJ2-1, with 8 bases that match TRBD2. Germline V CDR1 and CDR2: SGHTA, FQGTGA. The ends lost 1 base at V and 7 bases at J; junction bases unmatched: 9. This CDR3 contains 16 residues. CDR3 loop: CASSLKRASGFNEQFF. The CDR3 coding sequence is TGTGCCAGCAGCTTAAAGAGGGCTAGCGGGTTTAATGAGCAGTTCTTC.

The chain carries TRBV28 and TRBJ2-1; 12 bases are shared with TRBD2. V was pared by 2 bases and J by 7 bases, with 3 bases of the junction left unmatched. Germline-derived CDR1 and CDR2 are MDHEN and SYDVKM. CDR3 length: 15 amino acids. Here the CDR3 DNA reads TGTGCCAGCAGTTTAGTGACTAGCGGGAGTAATGAGCAGTTCTTC. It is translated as CASSLVTSGSNEQFF.

Written as DNA, the CDR3 is TGCGCCAGCAGCCCGTGGGAGCGGGACACCGGGGAGCTGTTTTTT. It is translated as CASSPWERDTGELFF. The chain recombines TRBV5-1 with TRBJ2-2, with TRBD2 as a possible D gene (6 bases). Germline V gene sequence: CDR1 SGHRS, CDR2 YFSETQ. This CDR3 spans 15 amino acids. V was pared by 4 bases and J by 3 bases, with 13 bases between. The complete variable domain, with remaining parts taken from reference TRBV5-1 and TRBJ2-2, reads KAGVTQTPRYLIKTRGQQVTLSCSPISGHRSVSWYQQTPGQGLQFLFEYFSETQRNKGNFPGRFSGRQFSNSRSEMNVSTLELGDSALYLCASSPWERDTGELFFGEGSRLTVL.

CDR3 DNA: TGTGCCAGCAGTCTCCAGGGGAGTTTGACCTACAATGAGCAGTTCTTC. Its protein product is CASSLQGSLTYNEQFF. The chain couples TRBV28 to TRBJ2-1, with D perhaps TRBD1 (6 bases). V lost 5 bases, J lost 2 bases, and 16 bases lay in between. Per the germline V gene, CDR1 is MDHEN and CDR2 is SYDVKM. This CDR3 contains 16 residues.

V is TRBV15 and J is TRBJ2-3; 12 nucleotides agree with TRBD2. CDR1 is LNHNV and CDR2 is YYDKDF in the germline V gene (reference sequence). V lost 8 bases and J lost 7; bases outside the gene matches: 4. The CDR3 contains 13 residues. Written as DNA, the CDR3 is TGTGCCACCGCGCTAGCGGGGGGGAATACGCAGTATTTT. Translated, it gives CATALAGGNTQYF. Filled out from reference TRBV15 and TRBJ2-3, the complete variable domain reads DAMVIQNPRYQVTQFGKPVTLSCSQTLNHNVMYWYQQKSSQAPKLLFHYYDKDFNNEADTPDNFQSRRPNTSFCFLDIRSPGLGDTAMYLCATALAGGNTQYFGPGTRLTVL.

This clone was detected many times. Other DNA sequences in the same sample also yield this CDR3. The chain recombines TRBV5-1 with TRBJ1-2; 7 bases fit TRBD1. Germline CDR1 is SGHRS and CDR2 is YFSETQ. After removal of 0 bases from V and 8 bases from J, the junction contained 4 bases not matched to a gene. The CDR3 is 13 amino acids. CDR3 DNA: TGCGCCAGCAGCTTGGAGGGGGCGCTCGGCTACACCTTC. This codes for CASSLEGALGYTF.

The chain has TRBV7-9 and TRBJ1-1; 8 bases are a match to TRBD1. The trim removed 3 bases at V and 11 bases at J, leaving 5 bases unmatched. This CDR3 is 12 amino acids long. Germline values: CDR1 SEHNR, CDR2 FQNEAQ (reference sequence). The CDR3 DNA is TGTGCCAGCAGCTTCCCAGGGGGCAGCGCTTTCTTT. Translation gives CASSFPGGSAFF.

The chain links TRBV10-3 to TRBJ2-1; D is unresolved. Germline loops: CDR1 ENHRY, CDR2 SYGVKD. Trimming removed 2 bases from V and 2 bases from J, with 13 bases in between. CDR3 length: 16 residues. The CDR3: CAISEQLRQTYNEQFF. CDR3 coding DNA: TGTGCCATCAGTGAGCAGTTGAGACAAACCTACAATGAGCAGTTCTTC.

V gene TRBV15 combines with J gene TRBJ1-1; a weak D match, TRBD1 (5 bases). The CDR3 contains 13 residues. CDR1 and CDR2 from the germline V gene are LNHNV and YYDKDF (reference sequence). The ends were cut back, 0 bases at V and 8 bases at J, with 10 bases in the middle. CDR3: CATSRELDSEAFF. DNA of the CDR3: TGTGCCACCAGCAGAGAGCTAGACAGCGAAGCTTTCTTT.

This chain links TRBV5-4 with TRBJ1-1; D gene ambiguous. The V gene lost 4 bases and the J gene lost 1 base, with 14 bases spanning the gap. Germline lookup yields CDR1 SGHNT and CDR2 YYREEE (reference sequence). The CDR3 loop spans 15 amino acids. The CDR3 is CASSPRRDQNTEAFF. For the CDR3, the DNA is TGTGCCAGCAGCCCCCGTCGGGATCAGAACACTGAAGCTTTCTTT.

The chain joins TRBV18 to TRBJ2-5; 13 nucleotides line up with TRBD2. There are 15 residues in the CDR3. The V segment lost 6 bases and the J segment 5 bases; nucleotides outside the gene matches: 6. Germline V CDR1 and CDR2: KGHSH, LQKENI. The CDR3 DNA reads TGTGCCAGCTCGTCACTAGCGGGAGGGCCGGAGACCCAGTACTTC. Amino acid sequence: CASSSLAGGPETQYF.

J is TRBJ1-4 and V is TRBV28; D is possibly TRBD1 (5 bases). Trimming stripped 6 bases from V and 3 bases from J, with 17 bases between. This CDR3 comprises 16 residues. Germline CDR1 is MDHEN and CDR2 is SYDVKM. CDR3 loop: CASSPGQRRANEKLFF. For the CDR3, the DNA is TGTGCCAGCAGCCCAGGACAACGCAGGGCTAATGAAAAACTGTTTTTT.

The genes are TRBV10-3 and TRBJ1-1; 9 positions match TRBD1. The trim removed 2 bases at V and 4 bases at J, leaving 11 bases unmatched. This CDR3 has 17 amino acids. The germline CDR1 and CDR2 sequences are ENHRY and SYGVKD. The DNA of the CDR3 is TGTGCCATCAGTGAGCCAGGGCGGGGACAGGGAGTCACTGAAGCTTTCTTT. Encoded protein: CAISEPGRGQGVTEAFF.

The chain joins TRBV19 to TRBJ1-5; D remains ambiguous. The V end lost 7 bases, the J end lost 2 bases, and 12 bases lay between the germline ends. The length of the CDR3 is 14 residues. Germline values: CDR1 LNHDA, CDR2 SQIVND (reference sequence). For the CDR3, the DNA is TGTGCCAGTATTGTTGCGGCAGGCAATCAGCCCCAGCATTTT. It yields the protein CASIVAAGNQPQHF. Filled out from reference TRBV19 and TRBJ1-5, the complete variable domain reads DGGITQSPKYLFRKEGQNVTLSCEQNLNHDAMYWYRQDPGQGLRLIYYSQIVNDFQKGDIAEGYSVSREKKESFPLTVTSAQKNPTAFYLCASIVAAGNQPQHFGDGTRLSIL.

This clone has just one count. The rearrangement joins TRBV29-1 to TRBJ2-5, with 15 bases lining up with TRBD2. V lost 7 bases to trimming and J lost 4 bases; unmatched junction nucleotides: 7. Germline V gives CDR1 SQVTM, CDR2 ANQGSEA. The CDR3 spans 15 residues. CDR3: CSAGTSGGRGETQYF. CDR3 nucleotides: TGCAGCGCCGGGACTAGCGGGGGGCGGGGAGAGACCCAGTACTTC.

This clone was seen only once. The CDR3 DNA reads TGTGCCAGCTCACCGACAGGTGTGTGGACTGAAGCTTTCTTT. Its translation: CASSPTGVWTEAFF. This chain joins TRBV18 and TRBJ1-1; the D gene is possibly TRBD1 (6 bases). Trimming shortened V by 3 bases and J by 5 bases, and 13 bases separated the two germline ends. The CDR3 runs to 14 residues. In germline, CDR1 is KGHSH, CDR2 LQKENI.